The clone carrying this T cell receptor beta chain was seen only a few times. The antigen remains undetermined. Trimming cost V 3 bases and J 2 bases, with 11 bases left between them. The CDR3 length is 15 residues. Germline assignment: CDR1 DFQATT and CDR2 SNEGSKA (reference sequence). The data originate from a study of post-analysis software for immune sequencing data. Study-level points and caveats: Five TRBV segments, including TRBV5-6, TRBV5-1 and TRBV20-1, were more frequent in patients than controls. Samples sharing a preparation batch grouped tightly together when assessed by F measure. The normalized Chao1 diversity of multiple sclerosis patients was significantly lower than that of controls.

Presence of unique molecular identifiers characterized the TCR beta cDNA libraries. TCRdb reprocessed the PCR reads with MiXCR, giving one entry per CDR3 protein. This table holds approximately 730,000 distinct CDR3 sequences, roughly 27% found once. Sequenced material: blood. The chain links TRBV20-1 to TRBJ1-6; D unclear. The sequence derives from a girl aged 5-17 years with multiple sclerosis. The CDR3 bases are TGCAGTGCTAGCCGTGACAACGCCTATAATTCACCCCTCCACTTT. This gives the protein CSASRDNAYNSPLHF.